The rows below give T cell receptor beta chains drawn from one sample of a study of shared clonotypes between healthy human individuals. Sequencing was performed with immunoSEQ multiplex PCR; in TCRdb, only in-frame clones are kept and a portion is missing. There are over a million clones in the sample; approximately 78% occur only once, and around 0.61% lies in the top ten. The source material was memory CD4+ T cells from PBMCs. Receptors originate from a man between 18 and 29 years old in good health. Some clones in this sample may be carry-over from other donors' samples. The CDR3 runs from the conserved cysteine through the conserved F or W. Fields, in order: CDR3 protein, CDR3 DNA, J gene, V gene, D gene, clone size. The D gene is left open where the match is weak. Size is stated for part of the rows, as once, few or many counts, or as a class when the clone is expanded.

CASSTGLDTGELFF | TGCGCCAGCAGCACCGGGCTTGACACCGGGGAGCTGTTTTTT | TRBJ2-2 | TRBV5-1 | - | -
CAWSVLGVGAMNTEAFF | TGTGCCTGGAGTGTACTCGGGGTAGGGGCTATGAACACTGAAGCTTTCTTT | TRBJ1-1 | TRBV30 | - | -
CASSLVGQAYNEQFF | TGCGCCAGCAGCTTGGTGGGACAGGCCTACAATGAGCAGTTCTTC | TRBJ2-1 | TRBV5-1 | TRBD1 | -
CASSYVAGGEGIQYF | TGTGCCAGCAGTTACGTCGCAGGGGGCGAAGGCATTCAGTACTTC | TRBJ2-4 | TRBV6-5 | TRBD1 | -
CASSGIAGGSYNEQFF | TGTGCCAGCAGCGGAATAGCGGGAGGGTCCTACAATGAGCAGTTCTTC | TRBJ2-1 | TRBV27 | TRBD2 | -
CARKRQGATEAFF | TGTGCCAGAAAAAGACAGGGTGCCACTGAAGCTTTCTTT | TRBJ1-1 | TRBV2 | TRBD1 | -
CASRQANQPQHF | TGTGCCAGCAGGCAGGCCAATCAGCCCCAGCATTTT | TRBJ1-5 | TRBV28 | - | -
CASGVAGSFNEQFF | TGTGCCAGCGGTGTGGCGGGAAGCTTCAATGAGCAGTTCTTC | TRBJ2-1 | TRBV9 | - | many
CSVRGSGSSGDEQFF | TGCAGCGTGAGGGGCAGCGGGAGTAGCGGCGATGAGCAGTTCTTC | TRBJ2-1 | TRBV29-1 | TRBD2 | -
CASSLGLAESQETQYF | TGCGCCAGCAGCTTGGGACTAGCGGAATCCCAAGAGACCCAGTACTTC | TRBJ2-5 | TRBV5-1 | TRBD2 | -
CASSLSIAVDTQYF | TGTGCCAGCAGTTTATCCATAGCGGTGGATACGCAGTATTTT | TRBJ2-3 | TRBV28 | - | few
CASSLTGGRETQYF | TGTGCCAGCAGTCTGACAGGGGGCAGAGAGACCCAGTACTTC | TRBJ2-5 | TRBV6-1 | TRBD1 | -
CSADRGQGTVNEQFF | TGCAGCGCCGATAGGGGACAGGGTACGGTCAATGAGCAGTTCTTC | TRBJ2-1 | TRBV29-1 | TRBD1 | -
CASSVWGSGETQYF | TGTGCCAGCAGCGTGTGGGGGTCAGGGGAGACCCAGTACTTC | TRBJ2-5 | TRBV9 | - | -
CASSGTEMNTEAFF | TGTGCCAGCAGTGGGACAGAAATGAACACTGAAGCTTTCTTT | TRBJ1-1 | TRBV6-6 | TRBD1 | -
CASSLTGNTGELFF | TGTGCCAGCAGTCTCACGGGCAACACCGGGGAGCTGTTTTTT | TRBJ2-2 | TRBV6-6 | - | -
CASSLLVAGGELFF | TGTGCCAGCAGCCTACTAGTTGCGGGTGGGGAGCTGTTTTTT | TRBJ2-2 | TRBV14 | - | -
CASLGTGSGNTIYF | TGTGCCAGCCTCGGGACAGGCTCTGGAAACACCATATATTTT | TRBJ1-3 | TRBV28 | TRBD1 | -
CASSSLQGAYEQYF | TGTGCCAGCAGTTCCCTCCAGGGCGCCTACGAGCAGTACTTC | TRBJ2-7 | TRBV27 | - | -
CASSQDLVQMGGPQHF | TGCGCCAGCAGCCAAGATTTGGTCCAGATGGGAGGGCCCCAGCATTTT | TRBJ1-5 | TRBV4-1 | - | few
CASSSGQFQYF | TGTGCCAGCAGCTCAGGACAGTTTCAGTACTTC | TRBJ2-4 | TRBV7-2 | - | few
CASSNGQRITDTQYF | TGCGCCAGCAGTAATGGACAGCGGATCACAGATACGCAGTATTTT | TRBJ2-3 | TRBV10-1 | - | -
CASSLAVRDEQFF | TGTGCCAGCAGCTTAGCGGTTAGGGATGAGCAGTTCTTC | TRBJ2-1 | TRBV7-2 | - | -
CASIRLASNYEQYF | TGTGCCAGCATTCGACTAGCGTCGAACTACGAGCAGTACTTC | TRBJ2-7 | TRBV2 | TRBD2 | -
CARRSPYEQYF | TGTGCCAGACGTAGCCCCTACGAGCAGTACTTC | TRBJ2-7 | TRBV28 | - | -
CSADSSGLDTQYF | TGCAGCGCTGATTCTAGCGGCCTAGATACGCAGTATTTT | TRBJ2-3 | TRBV29-1 | TRBD2 | -
CASSPGLAGVVGREQYF | TGCGCCAGCAGCCCCGGACTAGCGGGAGTGGTGGGGAGGGAGCAGTACTTC | TRBJ2-7 | TRBV5-1 | TRBD2 | -
CASSPGRDQPQHF | TGTGCCAGCTCACCAGGGCGTGATCAGCCCCAGCATTTT | TRBJ1-5 | TRBV18 | - | -
CASTPTRRTNTGELFF | TGTGCCAGCACCCCGACGAGGAGGACGAACACCGGGGAGCTGTTTTTT | TRBJ2-2 | TRBV7-9 | - | -
CASSLPAGLNTEAFF | TGTGCCAGCAGTTTACCGGCAGGGCTGAACACTGAAGCTTTCTTT | TRBJ1-1 | TRBV28 | - | once
CASSLVGVSGEWGEQFF | TGTGCCAGCAGCTTAGTCGGGGTTAGCGGGGAGTGGGGTGAGCAGTTCTTC | TRBJ2-1 | TRBV7-2 | TRBD2 | -
CASSVVNTIYF | TGTGCCAGCAGTGTGGTAAACACCATATATTTT | TRBJ1-3 | TRBV2 | - | -
CASRPDGATNEKLFF | TGCGCCAGCAGGCCTGACGGGGCAACTAATGAAAAACTGTTTTTT | TRBJ1-4 | TRBV5-1 | - | once
CASSSSSGSSQETQYF | TGTGCCAGCAGTTCCTCTAGCGGGTCTTCCCAAGAGACCCAGTACTTC | TRBJ2-5 | TRBV28 | TRBD2 | -
CSVARQGVREQYF | TGCAGCGTTGCCCGACAGGGTGTAAGGGAGCAGTACTTC | TRBJ2-7 | TRBV29-1 | TRBD1 | -
CASSSVPHQETQYF | TGTGCCAGCAGTTCTGTACCCCACCAAGAGACCCAGTACTTC | TRBJ2-5 | TRBV11-2 | - | -
CASSLKHGYTF | TGTGCCAGCAGCTTAAAGCATGGCTACACCTTC | TRBJ1-2 | TRBV7-9 | - | -
CASSSGNQPQHF | TGTGCCAGCAGTTCCGGCAATCAGCCCCAGCATTTT | TRBJ1-5 | TRBV28 | - | -
CASTKGSGAYEQYF | TGTGCCAGCACCAAGGGTAGCGGAGCCTACGAGCAGTACTTC | TRBJ2-7 | TRBV6-5 | - | -
CASSGSQWETQYF | TGTGCCAGCAGCGGGAGTCAATGGGAGACCCAGTACTTC | TRBJ2-5 | TRBV2 | - | -
CASSPGLSYGYTF | TGTGCCAGCAGCCCAGGACTTAGCTATGGCTACACCTTC | TRBJ1-2 | TRBV11-2 | - | -